These T cell receptor beta chains were read from a single sample in a study of blood T cell repertoires in COVID-19. Data came from immunoSEQ multiplex PCR; TCRdb stores just in-frame clones and leaves some out. The sample comprises fewer than 400,000 clones, under 90% of which are singletons, and approximately 2% rests with the top ten. The sequenced sample consisted of peripheral blood. These receptors came from a woman under 40 with COVID-19, enrolled during active disease. Both conserved end residues are part of each CDR3. D genes are given only for firm matches. Clone size is stated in some rows and not others, as once, few, many or a class when expanded.

V gene	D gene	clone size	J gene	CDR3 protein	CDR3 DNA
TRBV19	.	.	TRBJ2-1	CASSFSGTPFNEQFF	TGTGCCAGTAGTTTTTCCGGGACACCCTTCAATGAGCAGTTCTTC
TRBV7-2	.	.	TRBJ1-2	CASSLERAYGYTF	TGTGCCAGCAGCTTAGAGAGAGCGTATGGCTACACCTTC
TRBV6-6	.	.	TRBJ2-7	CASSTPQDPEQYF	TGTGCCAGCAGTACGCCACAGGATCCCGAGCAGTACTTC
TRBV19	.	.	TRBJ1-4	CASSMSSATNEKLFF	TGTGCCAGTAGTATGAGTTCCGCAACTAATGAAAAACTGTTTTTT
TRBV15	.	.	TRBJ1-6	CATSRDDTSSPPLHF	TGTGCCACCAGCAGAGATGACACCTCGTCCCCACCCCTCCACTTT
TRBV2	TRBD1	.	TRBJ2-3	CASRPTGAMTDTQYF	TGTGCCAGCAGGCCGACAGGGGCGATGACAGATACGCAGTATTTT
TRBV7-3	TRBD2	.	TRBJ2-3	CASSFPGLPTDTQYF	TGTGCCAGCAGCTTCCCGGGACTACCCACAGATACGCAGTATTTT
TRBV4-3	.	few	TRBJ2-1	CASSHLGQTYNEQFF	TGCGCCAGCAGCCACCTCGGACAGACCTACAATGAGCAGTTCTTC
TRBV20-1	.	.	TRBJ1-6	CSAALNSPLHF	TGCAGTGCCGCGCTAAATTCACCCCTCCACTTT
TRBV18	TRBD1	.	TRBJ1-5	CASSPRGQGSQPQHF	TGTGCCAGCTCACCACGGGGACAGGGGAGTCAGCCCCAGCATTTT
TRBV11-2	.	.	TRBJ1-2	CASSLGTHPNYGYTF	TGTGCCAGCAGCTTAGGCACACATCCTAACTATGGCTACACCTTC
TRBV4-2	.	.	TRBJ1-1	CASSQRGMNTEAFF	TGTGCCAGCAGCCAACGGGGGATGAACACTGAAGCTTTCTTT
TRBV3-1/TRBV3-2	TRBD1	.	TRBJ2-5	CASSQEIGTDRETQYF	TGTGCCAGCAGCCAAGAAATAGGGACAGATCGGGAGACCCAGTACTTC
TRBV7-8	TRBD2	.	TRBJ2-3	CASSLTLGGGTSTDTQYF	TGTGCCAGCAGCTTAACTCTTGGCGGGGGGACTAGCACAGATACGCAGTATTTT
TRBV11-2	TRBD2	.	TRBJ2-1	CASSLDQRLAGGPPYNEQFF	TGTGCCAGCAGCTTAGATCAGCGACTAGCGGGGGGGCCGCCCTACAATGAGCAGTTCTTC
TRBV6-4	.	.	TRBJ1-2	CASSDGGQRGYTF	TGTGCCAGCAGTGACGGAGGGCAACGGGGCTACACCTTC
TRBV14	TRBD1	.	TRBJ2-7	CASSQIRTGAYEQYF	TGTGCCAGCAGCCAAATCCGGACAGGGGCCTACGAGCAGTACTTC
TRBV28	.	.	TRBJ1-5	CASSFRVNRSSKHF	TGTGCCAGCAGTTTTCGGGTTAACCGGAGTTCCAAGCATTTT
TRBV7-9	.	.	TRBJ2-7	CASSLATAYEQYF	TGTGCCAGCAGCTTAGCGACAGCCTACGAGCAGTACTTC
TRBV15	TRBD2	.	TRBJ2-2	CATSRLRGAGELFF	TGTGCCACCAGCAGACTCCGGGGGGCCGGGGAGCTGTTTTTT
TRBV6-5	.	.	TRBJ1-5	CASSSHPGFNQPQHF	TGTGCCAGCAGCTCCCACCCGGGTTTCAATCAGCCCCAGCATTTT
TRBV4-2	TRBD1	.	TRBJ2-1	CASSIRDRDEQFF	TGTGCCAGCAGCATCCGGGACAGGGATGAGCAGTTCTTC
TRBV28	.	.	TRBJ1-3	CASSLSRLRTGNTIYF	TGTGCCAGCAGTTTAAGCCGACTGCGAACTGGAAACACCATATATTTT
TRBV24-1	.	.	TRBJ1-6	CATSDANGSPLHF	TGTGCCACCAGTGACGCGAACGGGTCACCCCTCCACTTT
TRBV9	.	.	TRBJ1-6	CASSARGSYNSPLHF	TGTGCCAGCAGCGCTAGGGGGTCCTATAATTCACCCCTCCACTTT
TRBV24-1	.	.	TRBJ2-3	CATSDLASQDTQYF	TGTGCCACCAGTGATTTAGCTAGTCAAGATACGCAGTATTTT
TRBV24-1	.	once	TRBJ2-4	CATSDLSGIQYF	TGTGCCACCAGTGATTTATCAGGCATTCAGTACTTC
TRBV6-1	TRBD1	.	TRBJ1-6	CASSVIWTGDSSYNSPLHF	TGTGCCAGCAGTGTAATATGGACAGGGGACAGCTCCTATAATTCACCCCTCCACTTT
TRBV28	TRBD1	.	TRBJ1-5	CASSPIGTGGTSQHF	TGTGCCAGCAGTCCTATCGGGACAGGGGGGACGTCCCAGCATTTT
TRBV10-1	.	once	TRBJ1-5	CASSESRALNQPQHF	TGCGCCAGCAGTGAGTCCAGGGCTTTGAATCAGCCCCAGCATTTT
TRBV4-3	.	.	TRBJ2-2	CASSQDLPQRRGDGELFF	TGCGCCAGCAGCCAAGATCTGCCCCAGCGGAGAGGTGACGGGGAGCTGTTTTTT
TRBV7-2	.	.	TRBJ1-4	CASSLGGASKQKLFF	TGTGCCAGCAGCTTGGGTGGGGCTTCCAAGCAGAAACTGTTTTTT
TRBV3-1/TRBV3-2	TRBD2	.	TRBJ2-7	CASSQDILAGGSSYEQYF	TGTGCCAGCAGCCAAGATATACTAGCGGGGGGGTCCAGCTACGAGCAGTACTTC
TRBV3-1/TRBV3-2	TRBD1	.	TRBJ1-5	CASSQAGTGLGQPQHF	TGTGCCAGCAGCCAAGCCGGGACAGGGTTGGGTCAGCCCCAGCATTTT
TRBV4-1	TRBD2	.	TRBJ2-7	CASSPLAGGSYEQYF	TGCGCCAGCAGCCCTCTAGCGGGGGGCTCCTACGAGCAGTACTTC
TRBV25-1	.	once	TRBJ2-2	CASSELGRDTGELFF	TGTGCCAGCAGTGAACTGGGTCGGGACACCGGGGAGCTGTTTTTT
TRBV6-1	.	.	TRBJ2-7	CASSLRPTTGEQYF	TGTGCCAGCAGCCTCAGACCCACAACGGGCGAGCAGTACTTC
TRBV5-6	.	.	TRBJ1-1	CASSFQGTTEAFF	TGTGCCAGCAGCTTCCAGGGGACCACTGAAGCTTTCTTT
TRBV4-2	TRBD2	few	TRBJ2-3	CASSQDWTSGGDTQYF	TGTGCCAGCAGCCAAGATTGGACTAGCGGGGGGGATACGCAGTATTTT
TRBV19	.	.	TRBJ1-2	CASTPDRYGYTF	TGTGCCAGTACCCCAGACAGATATGGCTACACCTTC
TRBV10-1	TRBD2	.	TRBJ2-3	CASNRGGGAGDTQYF	TGCGCCAGCAATCGCGGCGGGGGGGCGGGAGATACGCAGTATTTT
TRBV9	.	.	TRBJ2-1	CASSVDPGDLSNEQFF	TGTGCCAGCAGCGTAGATCCAGGGGATCTTTCCAATGAGCAGTTCTTC
TRBV11-3	.	.	TRBJ2-7	CASSPKVGLYEQYF	TGTGCCAGCAGCCCCAAGGTGGGGCTCTACGAGCAGTACTTC
TRBV7-2	TRBD1	once	TRBJ1-1	CASRPTGGSSEAFF	TGTGCCAGCAGACCTACAGGGGGAAGTAGTGAAGCTTTCTTT
TRBV7-2	.	.	TRBJ1-5	CASSLVGNQPQHF	TGTGCCAGCAGCTTAGTAGGCAATCAGCCCCAGCATTTT
TRBV11-2	TRBD1	.	TRBJ1-2	CASSWGQNYGYTF	TGTGCCAGCAGCTGGGGACAGAACTATGGCTACACCTTC
TRBV6-5	.	.	TRBJ1-6	CASSPRGGDNSPLHF	TGTGCCAGCAGTCCCAGGGGTGGGGACAATTCACCCCTCCACTTT
TRBV28	.	.	TRBJ1-2	CASSPLLRDTYGYTF	TGTGCCAGCAGTCCCCTACTTCGGGACACCTATGGCTACACCTTC